This passage covers 28 T cell receptor beta chains from one sample sequenced in a study of cytomegalovirus exposure and HLA in healthy donors. A multiplex PCR was run with 60 Vbeta primers and 13 Jbeta primers. TCRdb's table, derived via immunoSEQ multiplex PCR, lists solely in-frame clones and lacks some. The repertoire holds 150,000 or so clones, with roughly 84% as singletons. The specimen was PBMCs. These receptor sequences come from a man under 40 in good health and CMV-seronegative.

This chain links TRBV30 with TRBJ2-7; a possible D gene is TRBD1 (6 bases). The CDR3 loop spans 12 amino acids. Germline assignment: CDR1 GTSNPN and CDR2 SVGIG (reference sequence). The V end was cut by 5 bases, the J end by 0 bases, with 8 bases between. Written as DNA, the CDR3 is TGTGCCTGGCAAGGGGGCTCCTACGAGCAGTACTTC. Its protein is CAWQGGSYEQYF.

The chain recombines TRBV6-5 with TRBJ2-1; 9 nucleotides match TRBD2. Germline V gene lookup returns CDR1 MNHEY and CDR2 SVGAGI. Germline trimming cut 2 bases from V and 4 bases from J; bases unmatched to any gene: 6. This CDR3 region has 16 residues. The CDR3 DNA reads as TGTGCCAGCAGTTACCCCGGGGGACTAGCTTACAATGAGCAGTTCTTC. Its translation is CASSYPGGLAYNEQFF.

The genes are TRBV7-9 and TRBJ2-1; a possible D gene is TRBD1 (6 bases). This CDR3 has 15 amino acids. V was pared by 5 bases and J by 0 bases, with 11 bases between. From germline, CDR1 is SEHNR and CDR2 FQNEAQ (reference sequence). The CDR3 DNA sequence: TGTGCCAGCAGCGAGACAGGAAGCTCCTACAATGAGCAGTTCTTC. It encodes CASSETGSSYNEQFF. Looking up the rest from reference TRBV7-9 and TRBJ2-1 gives the full variable domain: DTGVSQNPRHKITKRGQNVTFRCDPISEHNRLYWYRQTLGQGPEFLTYFQNEAQLEKSRLLSDRFSAERPKGSFSTLEIQRTEQGDSAMYLCASSETGSSYNEQFFGPGTRLTVL.

The V call is TRBV7-8, the J call TRBJ2-7; the match to TRBD2 covers 9 bases. V gave up 0 bases and J gave up 2 bases; unmatched junction bases: 2. Germline values: CDR1 SGHVS, CDR2 FQNEAQ. The CDR3 runs to 15 residues. CDR3 coding DNA: TGTGCCAGCAGCTTAGCTGCGGGAGGGCCCTACGAGCAGTACTTC. Encoded protein: CASSLAAGGPYEQYF.

V gene TRBV27 combines with J gene TRBJ2-5; a possible D gene is TRBD2 (6 bases). V gave up 4 bases and J gave up 2 bases, with 14 bases separating them. CDR3 size: 15 residues. In germline, CDR1 is MNHEY, CDR2 SMNVEV (reference sequence). CDR3 sequence: CASSYKRVAQETQYF. In DNA, the CDR3 is TGTGCCAGCAGTTATAAGCGGGTAGCTCAAGAGACCCAGTACTTC.

The J gene is TRBJ2-3, the V gene TRBV15, with D tentatively TRBD2 (7 bases). Germline V gives CDR1 LNHNV, CDR2 YYDKDF (reference sequence). This CDR3 region has 14 residues. With 5 bases removed from V and 2 bases from J, the gap between germline ends came to 11 bases. CDR3 nucleotide sequence: TGTGCCACCAGCGCGGGGGACAACACAGATACGCAGTATTTT. It is translated as CATSAGDNTDTQYF.

The chain has TRBV11-3 and TRBJ2-1; a possible D gene is TRBD1 (5 bases). Trimming shortened V by 3 bases and J by 8 bases, and 17 bases separated the two germline ends. The CDR3 is 15 amino acids. Looked up from germline, CDR1 is SGHNT and CDR2 is YENEEA. The CDR3 loop is CASSFLGAQLDEQFF. CDR3 bases: TGTGCCAGCAGCTTCCTAGGGGCCCAATTAGATGAGCAGTTCTTC. The entire variable domain, with the rest obtained from reference TRBV11-3 and TRBJ2-1, is as follows: EAGVVQSPRYKIIEKKQPVAFWCNPISGHNTLYWYLQNLGQGPELLIRYENEEAVDDSQLPKDRFSAERLKGVDSTLKIQPAELGDSAVYLCASSFLGAQLDEQFFGPGTRLTVL.

The V call is TRBV30, the J call TRBJ2-2, with a tentative D call TRBD1 (5 bases). With 1 base removed from V and 5 bases from J, the gap between germline ends came to 11 bases. The germline CDR1 and CDR2 sequences are GTSNPN and SVGIG (reference sequence). CDR3 length: 14 residues. The CDR3 spells CAWSGVRATGELFF. Here the CDR3 DNA reads TGTGCCTGGAGTGGGGTCAGGGCGACCGGGGAGCTGTTTTTT.

The CDR3 region has the DNA TGTGCCAGCTCACCACTGGACAGGGACGGGGAGACCCAGTACTTC. Amino acid sequence: CASSPLDRDGETQYF. The chain couples TRBV18 to TRBJ2-5, with TRBD1 identical over 8 bases. V was clipped by 1 base and J by 5 bases; unmatched bases: 6. Per germline, CDR1 KGHSH and CDR2 LQKENI. The CDR3 spans 15 residues.

The chain employs TRBV19 and TRBJ2-7; possible D gene TRBD1, 7 bases. CDR1 and CDR2 from the germline V gene are LNHDA and SQIVND (reference sequence). V was clipped by 6 bases and J by 2 bases, with 14 bases between them. The CDR3 is made up of 14 amino acids. DNA for the CDR3: TGTGCCAGTAGCACCCGGGGGACAGCCTACGAGCAGTACTTC. Amino acids: CASSTRGTAYEQYF.

In its sample, this clone was seen a few times. This sequence joins TRBV5-5 and TRBJ1-1; the D gene is possibly TRBD1 (5 bases). The CDR3 is made up of 14 amino acids. Trimming took off 3 bases at V and 0 bases at J, with 9 bases between the two ends. CDR1 and CDR2 from the germline V gene are SGHKS and YYEKEE (reference sequence). CDR3 sequence: CASSWGLMNTEAFF. Written as DNA, the CDR3 is TGTGCCAGCAGCTGGGGACTGATGAACACTGAAGCTTTCTTT. The full variable domain, rest sourced from reference TRBV5-5 and TRBJ1-1, is DAGVTQSPTHLIKTRGQQVTLRCSPISGHKSVSWYQQVLGQGPQFIFQYYEKEERGRGNFPDRFSARQFPNYSSELNVNALLLGDSALYLCASSWGLMNTEAFFGQGTRLTVV.

The count of this clone is one. The chain employs TRBV12-5 and TRBJ2-1; 8 nucleotides align to TRBD2. The CDR3 covers 16 residues. CDR1 LGHNT and CDR2 FRNRAP come from the germline V gene. Losses at the gene ends were 1 base for V and 2 bases for J; bases not matched to a gene: 4. The CDR3 sequence: CASGLGIAGTYNEQFF. The CDR3, as DNA: TGTGCTAGTGGTTTGGGAATAGCGGGAACCTACAATGAGCAGTTCTTC.

This chain links TRBV9 with TRBJ1-1, with TRBD1 as a possible D gene (6 bases). CDR1 and CDR2 (germline): SGDLS, YYNGEE. CDR3 length: 13 amino acids. Trimming stripped 8 bases from V and 1 base from J, with 12 bases between. Here the CDR3 reads CASRQDANTEAFF. CDR3 DNA sequence: TGTGCCAGTCGACAGGATGCGAACACTGAAGCTTTCTTT.

The chain recombines TRBV18 with TRBJ2-3; 14 positions match TRBD2. CDR1 is KGHSH and CDR2 is LQKENI in the germline V gene. The CDR3 is 17 residues long. The trim removed 3 bases at V and 6 bases at J, leaving 8 bases unmatched. Here the CDR3 reads CASSPTGTSGSSDTQYF. DNA of the CDR3: TGTGCCAGCTCACCCACCGGGACTAGCGGGAGTTCGGATACGCAGTATTTT.

The chain couples TRBV7-9 to TRBJ1-3, with TRBD1 identical over 7 bases. This CDR3 is 17 amino acids long. CDR1 is SEHNR and CDR2 is FQNEAQ in the germline V gene (reference sequence). V lost 5 bases and J lost 0; bases outside the gene matches: 10. CDR3 in amino acids: CASSEWTGGSSGNTIYF. The CDR3 DNA is TGTGCCAGCAGCGAATGGACAGGTGGATCCTCTGGAAACACCATATATTTT.

This chain links TRBV5-3 with TRBJ1-1; no definite D call. TRBV5-3 is labeled an ORF, and its function is uncertain. The CDR3 sequence is 15 residues long. V lost 3 bases and J lost 0, with 12 bases in between. The CDR3, as DNA: TGTGCCAGAAGCTCGGTCGGGAGGATGAACACTGAAGCTTTCTTT. The encoded protein is CARSSVGRMNTEAFF.

The V gene is TRBV5-1, the J gene TRBJ2-7; weak D call: TRBD1 (5 bases). Germline V CDR1 and CDR2: SGHRS, YFSETQ. The CDR3 contains 14 residues. The V gene lost 0 bases and the J gene lost 7 bases, with 14 bases spanning the gap. The CDR3 spells CASSLEGFWGEQYF. The CDR3 DNA reads as TGCGCCAGCAGCTTGGAGGGGTTCTGGGGAGAGCAGTACTTC. The complete variable domain, with remaining parts taken from reference TRBV5-1 and TRBJ2-7, reads KAGVTQTPRYLIKTRGQQVTLSCSPISGHRSVSWYQQTPGQGLQFLFEYFSETQRNKGNFPGRFSGRQFSNSRSEMNVSTLELGDSALYLCASSLEGFWGEQYFGPGTRLTVT.

The chain joins TRBV2 to TRBJ1-2; D gene ambiguous. CDR1 and CDR2 from the germline V gene are SNHLY and FYNNEI. The CDR3 extends over 14 amino acids. V was pared by 5 bases and J by 7 bases, with 17 bases between. This CDR3 is CASSIVSGYSGYTF. The CDR3 region has the DNA TGTGCCAGCAGTATTGTTTCGGGTTACTCTGGCTACACCTTC.

The chain is built from TRBV29-1 and TRBJ2-3; 9 bases align to TRBD1. The length of the CDR3 is 14 residues. Trimming cost V 8 bases and J 4 bases; bases outside gene matches: 10. Per the germline V gene, CDR1 is SQVTM and CDR2 is ANQGSEA. DNA for the CDR3: TGCAGCTACGTGGGACAGGGTTTCGCAGATACGCAGTATTTT. Residues: CSYVGQGFADTQYF.

This clone has a single count. The chain couples TRBV4-1 to TRBJ2-2; no clear D. Trimming pared 2 bases from V and 1 base from J, leaving 5 bases between. Germline V CDR1 and CDR2: MGHRA, YSYEKL. The CDR3 is 14 residues long. CDR3 nucleotides: TGCGCCAGCAGCCAACCAGGGAACACCGGGGAGCTGTTTTTT. It encodes CASSQPGNTGELFF.

As to this clone: Other DNA sequences from this sample encode an identical CDR3 as well. The V and J genes are TRBV5-4 and TRBJ2-2, with 12 bases aligning to TRBD2. Trimming removed 3 bases from V and 5 bases from J; junction bases left unmatched: 2. Germline V gene data show CDR1 as SGHNT and CDR2 as YYREEE (reference sequence). This CDR3 is 15 amino acids long. DNA for the CDR3: TGTGCCAGCAGCTCGGGACTAGCGGGTACCGGGGAGCTGTTTTTT. Translated: CASSSGLAGTGELFF.

The V and J genes are TRBV28 and TRBJ2-3; 10 nucleotides agree with TRBD2. This CDR3 region has 11 residues. Germline trimming cut 6 bases from V and 11 bases from J; bases unmatched to any gene: 2. CDR1 MDHEN and CDR2 SYDVKM come from the germline V gene. CDR3 DNA: TGTGCCAGCAGCATAGCGGGGGGGCAGTATTTT. Translating gives CASSIAGGQYF.

The chain employs TRBV5-4 and TRBJ2-7; no firm D call. The CDR3 sequence is 11 residues long. V was cut by 0 bases and J by 9 bases, with 7 bases left in between. Germline assignment: CDR1 SGHNT and CDR2 YYREEE (reference sequence). This chain's CDR3 is CASSLGARQYF. The CDR3 DNA reads as TGTGCCAGCAGCTTGGGCGCGAGGCAGTACTTC. Full variable domain (rest looked up from reference TRBV5-4 and TRBJ2-7): ETGVTQSPTHLIKTRGQQVTLRCSSQSGHNTVSWYQQALGQGPQFIFQYYREEENGRGNFPPRFSGLQFPNYSSELNVNALELDDSALYLCASSLGARQYFGPGTRLTVT.

This clone has only one observation. This chain links TRBV11-2 with TRBJ1-3; D gene uncertain. The CDR3 has 15 residues. Trimming stripped 0 bases from V and 1 base from J, with 7 bases between. Looked up from germline, CDR1 is SGHAT and CDR2 is FQNNGV. The CDR3 loop is CASSLDTASGNTIYF. In nucleotides, the CDR3 is TGTGCCAGCAGCTTAGATACCGCGTCTGGAAACACCATATATTTT.

The table lists this clone with a count of one. The chain uses TRBV2 and TRBJ1-5, with D maybe TRBD1 (6 bases). V was trimmed by 6 bases and J by 6 bases, leaving 9 bases between them. CDR1 is SNHLY and CDR2 is FYNNEI in the germline V gene. The CDR3 extends over 12 amino acids. The DNA of the CDR3 is TGTGCCAGCAGAACAGGGCGTCAGCCCCAGCATTTT. This sequence encodes CASRTGRQPQHF. The full variable domain, with the rest looked up from reference TRBV2 and TRBJ1-5, is EPEVTQTPSHQVTQMGQEVILRCVPISNHLYFYWYRQILGQKVEFLVSFYNNEISEKSEIFDDQFSVERPDGSNFTLKIRSTKLEDSAMYFCASRTGRQPQHFGDGTRLSIL.

The gene calls are TRBV6-1 and TRBJ1-5; possibly TRBD1 for D (5 bases). Between the trimmed V and J ends, which lost 6 bases and 9 bases, there was a span of 15 bases. The CDR3 is 13 amino acids. CDR1 is MNHNS and CDR2 is SASEGT in the germline V gene. The CDR3 here is CASSDSTVMPQHF. The CDR3 DNA sequence: TGTGCCAGCAGCGACAGTACGGTTATGCCCCAGCATTTT.

A single count supports this clone. The rearrangement joins TRBV11-3 to TRBJ1-2; 8 bases are shared with TRBD1. Germline V CDR1 and CDR2: SGHNT, YENEEA. The CDR3 is 13 amino acids. V was clipped by 6 bases and J by 4 bases; unmatched bases: 4. The chain's CDR3 is CASSPGQGYGYTF. The CDR3 DNA sequence: TGTGCCAGCAGTCCCGGACAGGGCTATGGCTACACCTTC. Full variable domain (rest looked up from reference TRBV11-3 and TRBJ1-2): EAGVVQSPRYKIIEKKQPVAFWCNPISGHNTLYWYLQNLGQGPELLIRYENEEAVDDSQLPKDRFSAERLKGVDSTLKIQPAELGDSAVYLCASSPGQGYGYTFGSGTRLTVV.

In its sample, this clone was seen once. The chain uses TRBV28 and TRBJ2-6; 10 nucleotides agree with TRBD1. The CDR3 extends over 15 amino acids. Germline-derived CDR1 and CDR2 are MDHEN and SYDVKM. V was clipped by 10 bases and J by 0 bases; unmatched bases: 3. CDR3 region: CATTGGYSGANVLTF. In DNA, the CDR3 is TGTGCCACGACAGGGGGCTACTCTGGGGCCAACGTCCTGACTTTC.